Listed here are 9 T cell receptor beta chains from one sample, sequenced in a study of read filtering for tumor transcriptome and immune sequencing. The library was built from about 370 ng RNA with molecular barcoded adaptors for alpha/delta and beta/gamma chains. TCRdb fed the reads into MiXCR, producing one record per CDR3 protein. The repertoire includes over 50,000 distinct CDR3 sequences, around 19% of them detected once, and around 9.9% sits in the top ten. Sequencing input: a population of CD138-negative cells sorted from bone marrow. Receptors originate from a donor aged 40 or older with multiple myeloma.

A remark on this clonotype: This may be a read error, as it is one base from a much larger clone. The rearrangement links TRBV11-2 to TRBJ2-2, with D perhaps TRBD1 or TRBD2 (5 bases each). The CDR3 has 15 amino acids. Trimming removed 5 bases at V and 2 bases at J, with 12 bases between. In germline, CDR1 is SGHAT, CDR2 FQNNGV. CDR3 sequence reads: CASSVGRHNTGELFF. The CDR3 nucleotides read TGTGCCAGCAGCGTGGGACGCCACAACACCGGGGAGCTGTTTTTT.

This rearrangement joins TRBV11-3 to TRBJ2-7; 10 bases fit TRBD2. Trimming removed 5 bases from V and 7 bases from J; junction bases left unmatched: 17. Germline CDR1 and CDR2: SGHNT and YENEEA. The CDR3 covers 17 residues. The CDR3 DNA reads TGTGCCAGCAGCCGAGGGGGGCAGCGGGGGGGCCAGGTTGAGCAGTACTTC. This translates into CASSRGGQRGGQVEQYF.

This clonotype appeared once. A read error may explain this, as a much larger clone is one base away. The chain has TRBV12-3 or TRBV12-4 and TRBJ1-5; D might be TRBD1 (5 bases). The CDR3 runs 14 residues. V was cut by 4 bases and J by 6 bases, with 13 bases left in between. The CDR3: CASSWGRGGQPQHF. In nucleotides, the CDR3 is TGTGCCAGCAGTTGGGGACGGGGAGGTCAGCCCCAGCATTTT.

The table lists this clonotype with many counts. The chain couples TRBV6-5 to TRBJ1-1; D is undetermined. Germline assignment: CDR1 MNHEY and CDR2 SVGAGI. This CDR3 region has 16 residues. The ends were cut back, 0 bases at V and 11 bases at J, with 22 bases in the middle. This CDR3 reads CASSYSIGGADQRAFF. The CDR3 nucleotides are TGTGCCAGCAGTTACTCGATCGGTGGCGCGGACCAACGGGCTTTCTTT.

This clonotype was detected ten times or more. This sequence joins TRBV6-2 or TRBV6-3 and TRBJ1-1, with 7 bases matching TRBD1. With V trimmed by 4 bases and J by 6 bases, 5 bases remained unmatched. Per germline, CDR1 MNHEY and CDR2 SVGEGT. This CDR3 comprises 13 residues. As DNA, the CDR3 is TGTGCCAGCAGTTCACAGGGGTATCCTGAAGCTTTCTTT. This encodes CASSSQGYPEAFF.

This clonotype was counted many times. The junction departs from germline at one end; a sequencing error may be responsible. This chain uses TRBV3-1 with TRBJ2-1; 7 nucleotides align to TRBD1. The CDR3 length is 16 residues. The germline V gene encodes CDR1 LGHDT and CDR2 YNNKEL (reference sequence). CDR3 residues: CASSPLTGFHYNGQFF. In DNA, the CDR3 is TGTGCCAGCAGCCCACTGACAGGGTTCCACTACAATGGGCAGTTCTTC.

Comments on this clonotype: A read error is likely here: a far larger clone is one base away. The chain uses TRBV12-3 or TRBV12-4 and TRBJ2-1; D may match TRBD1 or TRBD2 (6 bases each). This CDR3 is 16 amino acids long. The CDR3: CAGSLGGGALLREQFF. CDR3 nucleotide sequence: TGTGCCGGCAGTTTAGGAGGGGGAGCCCTGTTGCGAGAGCAGTTCTTC.

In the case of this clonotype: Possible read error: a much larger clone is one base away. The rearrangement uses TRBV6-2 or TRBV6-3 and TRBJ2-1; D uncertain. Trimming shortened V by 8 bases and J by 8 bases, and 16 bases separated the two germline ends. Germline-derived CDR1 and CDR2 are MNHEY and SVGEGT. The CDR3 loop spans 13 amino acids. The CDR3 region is CASGLRLWDEQFF. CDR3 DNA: TGTGCCAGCGGTTTACGATTATGGGATGAGCAGTTCTTC.

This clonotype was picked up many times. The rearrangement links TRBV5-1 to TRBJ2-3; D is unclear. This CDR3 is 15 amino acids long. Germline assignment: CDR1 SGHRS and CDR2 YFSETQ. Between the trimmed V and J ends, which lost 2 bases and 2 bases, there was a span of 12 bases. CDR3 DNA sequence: TGCGCCAGCAGCTTAGATATCGTCCCCACAGATACGCAGTATTTT. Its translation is CASSLDIVPTDTQYF.